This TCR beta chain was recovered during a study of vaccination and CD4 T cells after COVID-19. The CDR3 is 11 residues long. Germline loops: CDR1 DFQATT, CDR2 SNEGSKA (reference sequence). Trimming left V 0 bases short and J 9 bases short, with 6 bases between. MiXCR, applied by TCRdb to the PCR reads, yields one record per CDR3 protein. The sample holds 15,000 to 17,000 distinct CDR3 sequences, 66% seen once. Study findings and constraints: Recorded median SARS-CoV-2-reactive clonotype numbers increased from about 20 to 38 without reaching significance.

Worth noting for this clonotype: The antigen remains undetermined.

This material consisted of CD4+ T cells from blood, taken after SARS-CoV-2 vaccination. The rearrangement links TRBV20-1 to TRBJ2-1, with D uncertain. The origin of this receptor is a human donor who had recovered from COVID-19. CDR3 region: CSAREGGEQFF. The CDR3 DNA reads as TGCAGTGCTAGAGAAGGTGGTGAGCAGTTCTTC.